Each of the 18 T cell receptor beta chains below was sequenced from the same sample in a study of OX40 agonist ivuxolimab in advanced cancers. Sequenced by immunoSEQ multiplex PCR; TCRdb stores in-frame clones only, minus some. The table has approximately 70,000 clones, 85% seen once. The material was CD4+ or CD8+ T cells sorted from blood, obtained in a trial of the OX40 agonist ivuxolimab. These receptor sequences come from an adult with an advanced solid tumor such as melanoma, head and neck, liver or kidney cancer.

This clone came up once. This chain connects TRBV4-2 to TRBJ1-2, with D hard to call. This CDR3 is 18 amino acids long. Germline values: CDR1 LGHNA, CDR2 YNFKEQ. Trimming took off 0 bases at V and 4 bases at J, with 21 bases between the two ends. The DNA of the CDR3 is TGTGCCAGCAGCCAAGATCATCACTCGAGAGGGCCCCGCTATGGCTACACCTTC. It encodes CASSQDHHSRGPRYGYTF.

This chain uses TRBV4-1 with TRBJ1-4; TRBD1 agrees at 7 bases. This CDR3 comprises 16 residues. Unmatched junction bases numbered 7, after V lost 4 bases and J lost 2 bases. Per germline, CDR1 MGHRA and CDR2 YSYEKL. CDR3 coding DNA: TGCGCCAGCAGCCCAAGACAGGGCGGGACTAATGAAAAACTGTTTTTT. Protein product: CASSPRQGGTNEKLFF.

V and J are TRBV7-2 and TRBJ2-3; no clear D. The CDR3 is made up of 14 amino acids. Per germline, CDR1 SGHTA and CDR2 FQGNSA. V lost 6 bases, J lost 1 base, and 11 bases lay in between. This chain's CDR3 is CASRPTRGTDTQYF. The CDR3 DNA sequence: TGTGCCAGCAGACCGACCCGGGGCACAGATACGCAGTATTTT.

The gene calls are TRBV4-2 and TRBJ1-5; TRBD1 is a possible D gene (5 bases). There are 14 residues in the CDR3. Per the germline V gene, CDR1 is LGHNA and CDR2 is YNFKEQ. Deletions cut 6 bases from V and 2 bases from J, with 11 bases between. CDR3 in amino acids: CASSPGDGNQPQHF. DNA of the CDR3: TGTGCCAGCAGTCCCGGGGACGGCAATCAGCCCCAGCATTTT.

The chain joins TRBV5-4 to TRBJ1-2, with TRBD1 matching over 8 bases. The CDR3 extends over 15 amino acids. CDR1 SGHNT and CDR2 YYREEE come from the germline V gene (reference sequence). J gave up 4 bases and V 4 bases, and 9 bases lay outside the gene matches. CDR3 residues: CASSRNRGGGYGYTF. CDR3 DNA sequence: TGTGCCAGCAGCCGAAACAGGGGGGGAGGCTATGGCTACACCTTC.

This clone is judged medium-sized (0.01 to 0.1%). This chain connects TRBV11-3 to TRBJ2-7, with 7 bases fitting TRBD1. Germline trimming cut 3 bases from V and 4 bases from J; bases unmatched to any gene: 6. CDR3 length equals 14 residues. Germline assignment: CDR1 SGHNT and CDR2 YENEEA. The chain's CDR3 is CASSFTGVGYEQYF. DNA for the CDR3: TGTGCCAGCAGCTTCACAGGGGTAGGTTACGAGCAGTACTTC.

This chain joins TRBV2 and TRBJ1-6; D ambiguous. Germline assignment: CDR1 SNHLY and CDR2 FYNNEI. This CDR3 has 14 amino acids. Trimming took 6 bases from V and 0 from J, leaving 6 bases between them. CDR3 DNA: TGTGCCAGCAGACCTAGCTCCTATAATTCACCCCTCCACTTT. It yields the protein CASRPSSYNSPLHF.

The rearrangement uses TRBV28 and TRBJ1-6; no clear D gene. In germline, CDR1 is MDHEN, CDR2 SYDVKM. This CDR3 comprises 13 residues. V was clipped by 5 bases and J by 10 bases, with 12 bases between them. The CDR3 coding sequence is TGTGCCAGCAGTGACGGGGTGATCTCACCCCTCCACTTT. This translates into CASSDGVISPLHF.

V gene TRBV29-1 combines with J gene TRBJ1-5; D is unclear. Trimming removed 4 bases from V and 0 bases from J, with 7 bases in between. The CDR3 sequence is 13 residues long. Per the germline V gene, CDR1 is SQVTM and CDR2 is ANQGSEA. CDR3 region: CSVVRYSNQPQHF. The CDR3 nucleotides are TGCAGCGTTGTCAGATATAGCAATCAGCCCCAGCATTTT. The variable domain in full, completed from reference TRBV29-1 and TRBJ1-5, reads SAVISQKPSRDICQRGTSLTIQCQVDSQVTMMFWYRQQPGQSLTLIATANQGSEATYESGFVIDKFPISRPNLTFSTLTVSNMSPEDSSIYLCSVVRYSNQPQHFGDGTRLSIL.

The rearrangement joins TRBV27 to TRBJ2-3; TRBD2 matches 10 bases. In germline, CDR1 is MNHEY, CDR2 SMNVEV (reference sequence). The CDR3 covers 14 residues. V dropped 11 bases and J dropped 7; count of bases not matched to a gene: 12. CDR3 region: CASSSTSGIYTQYF. The CDR3 DNA reads TGTGCCTCATCGAGCACTAGCGGGATCTATACGCAGTATTTT.

V gene TRBV27 combines with J gene TRBJ2-7, with 11 bases aligning to TRBD2. V lost 3 bases, J lost 9 bases, and 10 bases stayed unmatched. The germline V gene encodes CDR1 MNHEY and CDR2 SMNVEV (reference sequence). The CDR3 consists of 15 residues. CDR3: CASSLQLAGVERQYF. The CDR3 region has the DNA TGTGCCAGCAGTTTGCAACTAGCGGGGGTAGAGCGGCAGTACTTC.

The chain has TRBV30 and TRBJ2-4; 8 nucleotides agree with TRBD2. Germline trimming cut 3 bases from V and 0 bases from J; bases unmatched to any gene: 10. The CDR3 runs 17 residues. CDR1 is GTSNPN, CDR2 SVGIG, per germline (reference sequence). The CDR3 DNA is TGTGCCTGGAGCCCTTGGGGCGGGGGGATAGCCAAAAACATTCAGTACTTC. It translates to CAWSPWGGGIAKNIQYF.

Note on this clone: One junction end does not reproduce the germline sequence, and a read error may be involved. The CDR3 loop is CASTYGYGDAFEQYF. For the CDR3, the DNA is TGTGCCAGCACTTACGGCTATGGGGACGCCTTCGAGCAGTACTTC. This chain joins TRBV6-5 and TRBJ2-7; D might be TRBD1 or TRBD2, each matching 5 bases. The germline CDR1 and CDR2 sequences are MNHEY and SVGAGI. The CDR3 covers 15 residues.

This chain connects TRBV6-6 to TRBJ1-4, with D tentatively TRBD1 (6 bases). This CDR3 contains 14 residues. Trimming took 5 bases from V and 4 from J, leaving 11 bases between them. Germline V gene sequence: CDR1 MNHNY, CDR2 SVGAGI (reference sequence). The CDR3, as DNA: TGTGCCAGCAGTCTCCGGGGGCTTAATGAAAAACTGTTTTTT. Its protein is CASSLRGLNEKLFF.

This clone was detected a few times. The V gene is TRBV6-5, the J gene TRBJ2-4, with 7 bases lining up with TRBD1. Losses at the gene ends were 6 bases for V and 2 bases for J; bases not matched to a gene: 7. Germline V gene lookup returns CDR1 MNHEY and CDR2 SVGAGI. The CDR3 runs to 15 residues. DNA of the CDR3: TGTGCCAGCAGCCAACAGGGGAGCCCCAAAAACATTCAGTACTTC. Translating gives CASSQQGSPKNIQYF.

There are a few counts of this clone. The chain is built from TRBV4-2 and TRBJ2-3; D unclear. Trimming left V 0 bases short and J 6 bases short, with 7 bases between. Germline V gene sequence: CDR1 LGHNA, CDR2 YNFKEQ. This CDR3 contains 13 residues. The CDR3 here is CASSQETRDTQYF. The CDR3 DNA follows: TGTGCCAGCAGCCAAGAAACCAGGGATACGCAGTATTTT.

The count of this clone is one. The chain has TRBV12-5 and TRBJ1-2; no definite D call. CDR1 and CDR2 (germline): LGHNT, FRNRAP. The CDR3 covers 15 residues. The V and J ends lost 0 bases and 4 bases respectively, with 12 bases between them. CDR3 DNA: TGTGCTAGTGGTTTGGTATCCGGGAAAAGCTATGGCTACACCTTC. Encoded protein: CASGLVSGKSYGYTF.

The chain links TRBV7-2 to TRBJ2-3; 11 bases agree with TRBD2. With V trimmed by 1 base and J by 4 bases, 4 bases remained unmatched. The CDR3 spans 16 residues. Per germline, CDR1 SGHTA and CDR2 FQGNSA. The CDR3 sequence: CASSLGLAGFADTQYF. CDR3 coding DNA: TGTGCCAGCAGCTTAGGACTAGCGGGGTTCGCAGATACGCAGTATTTT.